This TCR beta chain was obtained from a study of cytomegalovirus exposure and HLA in healthy donors. This clone was recorded a few times. Its antigen is undetermined. Amplification used 60 Vbeta primers and 13 Jbeta primers. Some clones are missing from TCRdb's copy, which holds only in-frame ones; the method was immunoSEQ multiplex PCR. The sample has approximately 150,000 clones; roughly 79% are singletons. The germline V gene has CDR1 MNHEY and CDR2 SVGAGI. This CDR3 region has 13 residues. Trimming cost V 5 bases and J 10 bases, with 12 bases left between them. Study-wide points: TCR beta sequences reportedly predicted most subjects' HLA-A and HLA-B alleles accurately.

The sequence was obtained from a man aged 35-49 years in good health and CMV-seropositive. The chain couples TRBV6-5 to TRBJ1-6; no clear D. Sequenced: PBMCs. CDR3 nucleotides: TGTGCCAGCAGTCTAAATGTAGAGTCACCCCTCCACTTT. Translating it yields CASSLNVESPLHF.